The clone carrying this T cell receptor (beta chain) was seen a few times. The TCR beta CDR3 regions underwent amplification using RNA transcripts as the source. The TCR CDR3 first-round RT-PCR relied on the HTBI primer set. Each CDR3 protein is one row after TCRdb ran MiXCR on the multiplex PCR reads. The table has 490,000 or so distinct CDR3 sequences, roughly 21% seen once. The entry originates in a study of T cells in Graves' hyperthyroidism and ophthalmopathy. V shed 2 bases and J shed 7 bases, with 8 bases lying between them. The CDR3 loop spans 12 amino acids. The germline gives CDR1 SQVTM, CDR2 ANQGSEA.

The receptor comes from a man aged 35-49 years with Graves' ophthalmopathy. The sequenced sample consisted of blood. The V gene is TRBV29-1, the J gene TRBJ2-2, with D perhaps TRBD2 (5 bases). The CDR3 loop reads CSVELASGELFF. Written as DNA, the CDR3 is TGCAGCGTTGAACTAGCTAGCGGGGAGCTGTTTTTT.